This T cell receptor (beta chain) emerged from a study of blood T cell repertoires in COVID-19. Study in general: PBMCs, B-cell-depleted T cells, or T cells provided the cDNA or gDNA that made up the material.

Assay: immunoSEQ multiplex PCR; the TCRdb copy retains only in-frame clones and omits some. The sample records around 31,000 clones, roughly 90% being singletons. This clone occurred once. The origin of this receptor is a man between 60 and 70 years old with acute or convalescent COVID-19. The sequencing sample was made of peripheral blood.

The CDR3 DNA follows: TGTGCCAGCGGAACGACAGGGGGCTGGGAGACCCAGTACTTC. Protein: CASGTTGGWETQYF. V gene TRBV7-9 combines with J gene TRBJ2-5, with 10 bases aligning to TRBD1. The germline gives CDR1 SEHNR, CDR2 FQNEAQ (reference sequence). Unmatched junction bases numbered 8, after V lost 8 bases and J lost 5 bases. The CDR3 sequence is 14 residues long.